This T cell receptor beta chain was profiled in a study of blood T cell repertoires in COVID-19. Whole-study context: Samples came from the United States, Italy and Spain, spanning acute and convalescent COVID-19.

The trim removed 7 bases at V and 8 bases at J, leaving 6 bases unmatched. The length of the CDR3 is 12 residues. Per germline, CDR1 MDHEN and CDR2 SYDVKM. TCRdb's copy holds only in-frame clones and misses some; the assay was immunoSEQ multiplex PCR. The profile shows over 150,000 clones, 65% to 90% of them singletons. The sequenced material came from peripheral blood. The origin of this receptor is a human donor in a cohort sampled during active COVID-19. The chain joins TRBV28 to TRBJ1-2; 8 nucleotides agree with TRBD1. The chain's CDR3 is CASTTGTGGYTF. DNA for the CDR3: TGTGCCAGCACAACAGGGACAGGCGGCTACACCTTC.